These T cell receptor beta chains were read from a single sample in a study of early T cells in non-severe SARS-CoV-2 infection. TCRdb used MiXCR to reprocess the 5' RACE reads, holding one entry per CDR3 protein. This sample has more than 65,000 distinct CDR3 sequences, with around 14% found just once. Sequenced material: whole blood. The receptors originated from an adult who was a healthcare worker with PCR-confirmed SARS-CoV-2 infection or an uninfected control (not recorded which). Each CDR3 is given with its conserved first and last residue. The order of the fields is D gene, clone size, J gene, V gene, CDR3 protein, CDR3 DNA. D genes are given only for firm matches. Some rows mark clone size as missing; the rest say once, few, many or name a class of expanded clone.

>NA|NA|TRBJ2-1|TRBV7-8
CATGRGRTYNEQFF
TGTGCCACGGGCAGAGGAAGAACCTACAATGAGCAGTTCTTC
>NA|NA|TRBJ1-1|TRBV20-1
CSARLLRADLSFNTEAFF
TGCAGTGCTCGATTACTCCGGGCGGACCTCTCATTCAACACTGAAGCTTTCTTT
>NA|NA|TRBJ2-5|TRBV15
CATSRARETQYF
TGTGCCACCAGCAGGGCTCGGGAGACCCAGTACTTC
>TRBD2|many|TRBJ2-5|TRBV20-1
CSGTSGSVETQYF
TGCAGTGGGACTAGCGGGAGCGTGGAGACCCAGTACTTC
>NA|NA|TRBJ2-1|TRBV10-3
CAISGRGDEQFF
TGTGCCATCAGTGGCAGGGGCGATGAGCAGTTCTTC
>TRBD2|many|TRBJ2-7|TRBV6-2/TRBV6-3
CASSQLAGGPQEQYF
TGTGCCAGCAGTCAGCTAGCGGGAGGGCCCCAAGAGCAGTACTTC
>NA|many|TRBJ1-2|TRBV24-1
CATSNRYGYTF
TGTGCCACCAGTAATCGCTATGGCTACACCTTC
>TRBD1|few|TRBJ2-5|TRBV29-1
CSVVTGGETQYF
TGCAGCGTTGTGACAGGGGGCGAGACCCAGTACTTC
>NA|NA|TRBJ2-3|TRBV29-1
CSSTGQGSTDTQYF
TGCAGCTCCACAGGTCAGGGAAGCACAGATACGCAGTATTTT
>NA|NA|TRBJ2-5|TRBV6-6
CASSYRGMETQYF
TGTGCCAGCAGTTACAGGGGGATGGAGACCCAGTACTTC
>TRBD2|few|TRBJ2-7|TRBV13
CASSLTSGPSSYEQYF
TGTGCCAGCAGCTTGACTAGCGGGCCAAGCTCCTACGAGCAGTACTTC
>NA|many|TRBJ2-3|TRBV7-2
CASSFGGTTDTQYF
TGTGCCAGCAGCTTCGGCGGGACCACAGATACGCAGTATTTT
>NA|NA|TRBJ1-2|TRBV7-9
CASSVNSVPPNYGYTF
TGTGCCAGCAGCGTCAATAGTGTGCCGCCTAACTATGGCTACACCTTC
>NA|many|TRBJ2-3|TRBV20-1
CSARGGFTDTQYF
TGCAGTGCTAGAGGGGGGTTCACAGATACGCAGTATTTT
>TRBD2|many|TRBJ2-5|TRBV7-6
CASSLASGGQETQYF
TGTGCCAGCAGCTTGGCTAGCGGGGGCCAAGAGACCCAGTACTTC
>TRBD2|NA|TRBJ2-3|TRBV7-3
CASSSQAGGNSQGTQYF
TGTGCCAGCAGCTCGCAAGCGGGAGGTAATTCACAGGGTACGCAGTATTTT
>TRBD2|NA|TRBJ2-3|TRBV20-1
CKAGLAQYF
TGCAAAGCGGGACTAGCGCAGTATTTT
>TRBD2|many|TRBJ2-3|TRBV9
CASSPERGGRNTQYF
TGTGCCAGCAGCCCGGAGCGGGGGGGCCGAAATACGCAGTATTTT
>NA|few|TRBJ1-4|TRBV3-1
CASSQVINEKLFF
TGTGCCAGCAGCCAAGTAATAAATGAAAAACTGTTTTTT
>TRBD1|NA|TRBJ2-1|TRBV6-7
CASNLRDRGHNEQFF
TGTGCCAGCAACCTCAGGGACAGGGGCCACAATGAGCAGTTCTTC
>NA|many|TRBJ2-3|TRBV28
CASSAPTFGDTQYF
TGTGCCAGCAGTGCACCGACTTTCGGGGATACGCAGTATTTT
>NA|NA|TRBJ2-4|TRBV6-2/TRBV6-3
CASSYIGATIQYF
TGTGCCAGCAGTTACATCGGGGCCACCATTCAGTACTTC
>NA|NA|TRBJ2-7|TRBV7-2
CASTPGPTYEQYF
TGTGCCAGCACTCCCGGACCGACCTACGAGCAGTACTTC
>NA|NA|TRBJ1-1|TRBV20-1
CSARDIDKDTEAFF
TGCAGTGCTAGAGACATAGATAAGGACACTGAAGCTTTCTTT
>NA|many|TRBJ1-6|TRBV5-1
CASSLALGNSPLHF
TGCGCCAGCAGCTTGGCCCTCGGGAATTCACCCCTCCACTTT
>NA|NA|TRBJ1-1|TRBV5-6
CASSLSDGTEAFF
TGTGCCAGCAGCTTGTCCGATGGCACTGAAGCTTTCTTT
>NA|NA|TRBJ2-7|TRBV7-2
CASSLVRDTSYEQYF
TGTGCCAGCAGCTTAGTGCGGGACACCTCCTACGAGCAGTACTTC
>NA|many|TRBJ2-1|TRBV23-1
CASSQPGAGQNEQFF
TGCGCCAGCAGTCAACCCGGCGCGGGGCAGAATGAGCAGTTCTTC
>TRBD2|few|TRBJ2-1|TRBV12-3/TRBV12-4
CASSFLGVRGEQFF
TGTGCCAGCAGCTTCCTAGGGGTGCGGGGGGAGCAGTTCTTC
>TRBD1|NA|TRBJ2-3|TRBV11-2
CASSLRFRDRVTDTQYF
TGTGCCAGCAGCTTGAGATTCCGGGACAGGGTAACAGATACGCAGTATTTT
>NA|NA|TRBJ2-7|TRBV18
CASSPRDFGYEQYF
TGTGCCAGCTCACCGAGGGATTTTGGGTACGAGCAGTACTTC
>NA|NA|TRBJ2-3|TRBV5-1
CASSLIGYTDTQYF
TGCGCCAGCAGCTTGATCGGCTACACAGATACGCAGTATTTT
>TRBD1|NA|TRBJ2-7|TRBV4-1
CASSQAFNRGLYEQYF
TGCGCCAGCAGCCAAGCCTTTAACAGGGGGCTATACGAGCAGTACTTC
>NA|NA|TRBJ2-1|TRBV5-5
CASSPIHEQFF
TGTGCCAGCAGCCCCATCCATGAGCAGTTCTTC
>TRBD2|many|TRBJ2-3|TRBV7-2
CASSLGLAGRTDTQYF
TGTGCCAGCAGCTTAGGACTAGCGGGACGCACAGATACGCAGTATTTT
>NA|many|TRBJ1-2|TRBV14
CASSQYRMGNYGYTF
TGTGCCAGCAGCCAATACAGGATGGGAAACTATGGCTACACCTTC
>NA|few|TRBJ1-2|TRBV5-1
CASSDGRGTGYTF
TGCGCCAGCAGCGATGGCCGTGGGACTGGCTACACCTTC
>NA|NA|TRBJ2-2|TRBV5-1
CASSSALVQNTGELFF
TGCGCCAGCAGCTCGGCTTTGGTCCAGAACACCGGGGAGCTGTTTTTT
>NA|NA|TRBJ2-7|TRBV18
CASSPKLGAYEQYF
TGTGCCAGCTCACCTAAACTAGGTGCCTACGAGCAGTACTTC
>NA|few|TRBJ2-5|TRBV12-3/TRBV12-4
CASTGVRETQYF
TGTGCCAGCACAGGGGTCAGGGAGACCCAGTACTTC